This TCR beta chain appears in the sequencing data of a study of sequential checkpoint blockade in melanoma. About the study: After both sequences, patients received maintenance nivolumab.

From germline, CDR1 is SGHAT and CDR2 FQNNGV. J was trimmed by 3 bases and V by 5 bases; bases with no gene match: 2. The CDR3 contains 13 residues. Treatment of the sample: randomized to nivolumab then ipilimumab (arm A) or the reverse (arm B). None of the patients previously received DNA-damaging chemotherapy. Sorted cells were live CD3+CD8+, lacking CD19 and CD56, from PBMCs. TCRdb's table, derived via immunoSEQ multiplex PCR, lists solely in-frame clones and lacks some. Of some 17,000 clones listed, around 69% are singletons. The material sequenced was CD8+ T cells sorted from blood (inferred from file names), taken from a patient given nivolumab and ipilimumab in sequence. This clonotype originated in a human donor with melanoma. V is TRBV11-2 and J is TRBJ2-7, with 9 bases lining up with TRBD1. The CDR3 loop reads CASSAGQGYEQYV. CDR3 coding DNA: TGTGCCAGCAGCGCGGGACAGGGCTACGAGCAGTACGTC.